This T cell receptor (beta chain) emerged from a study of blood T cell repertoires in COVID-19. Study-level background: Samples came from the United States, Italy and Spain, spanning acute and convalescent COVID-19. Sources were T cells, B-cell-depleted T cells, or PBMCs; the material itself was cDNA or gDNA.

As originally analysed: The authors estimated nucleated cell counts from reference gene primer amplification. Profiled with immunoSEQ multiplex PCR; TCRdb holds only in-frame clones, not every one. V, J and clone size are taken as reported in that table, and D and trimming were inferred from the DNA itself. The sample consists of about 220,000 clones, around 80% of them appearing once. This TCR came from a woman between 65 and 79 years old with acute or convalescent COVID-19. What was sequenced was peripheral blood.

CDR3 in amino acids: CASSEELTDTQYF. In DNA form, the CDR3 reads TGTGCCAGCAGTGAAGAACTCACAGATACGCAGTATTTT. The chain recombines TRBV2 with TRBJ2-3; D gene ambiguous. The V and J ends lost 1 base and 2 bases respectively, with 4 bases between them. Germline V gives CDR1 SNHLY, CDR2 FYNNEI. The CDR3 contains 13 residues.